The clone carrying this TCR beta chain turned up a few times. These data originate in a study of molecular identifiers for immune sequencing clone quantification. TCRdb called the PCR reads again in MiXCR, with one record for every CDR3 protein. The repertoire holds over 600,000 distinct CDR3 sequences, with approximately 20% as singletons. With V trimmed by 4 bases and J by 9 bases, 7 bases remained unmatched. In germline, CDR1 is SGDLS, CDR2 YYNGEE. The CDR3 contains 13 residues. V is TRBV9 and J is TRBJ2-1, with 7 bases aligning to TRBD2. The material sequenced was naive CD8+ T cells from blood, with Jurkat cell RNA spiked in. Subset in this sample: FACS-sorted CD8+CD4-CCR7+CD45RA+ naive T cells. This receptor was identified in a human donor in good health. Some libraries in this study had Jurkat cell RNA spiked in. The CDR3 region has the DNA TGTGCCAGCAGCCCAGAGGAGCGGGGTGAGCAGTTCTTC. Encoded protein: CASSPEERGEQFF.